This passage covers 8 T cell receptor beta chains from one sample sequenced in a study of OX40 agonist ivuxolimab in advanced cancers. Profiling relied on immunoSEQ multiplex PCR, and the TCRdb table lists in-frame clones only, not all of them. The sample consists of some 83,000 clones, around 86% of them appearing once. The sample in question was CD4+ or CD8+ T cells sorted from blood, obtained in a trial of the OX40 agonist ivuxolimab. These receptors were taken from an adult with an advanced solid tumor such as melanoma, head and neck, liver or kidney cancer.

V and J are TRBV7-8 and TRBJ1-2, with unresolved D. The CDR3 consists of 14 residues. The V gene's germline CDR1 is SGHVS and CDR2 FQNEAQ. V was cut by 0 bases and J by 2 bases, with 7 bases left in between. The CDR3 reads CASSLALSNYGYTF. CDR3 sequence (DNA): TGTGCCAGCAGCTTAGCGCTATCGAACTATGGCTACACCTTC.

The genes are TRBV18 and TRBJ1-1; D possibly corresponds to TRBD1 (6 bases). V lost 4 bases, J lost 7 bases, and 16 bases lay in between. This CDR3 is 14 amino acids long. The germline V gene encodes CDR1 KGHSH and CDR2 LQKENI. The CDR3 loop reads CASSRDSKQGEAFF. In DNA, the CDR3 is TGTGCCAGCTCACGAGATTCTAAACAGGGTGAAGCTTTCTTT.

The chain employs TRBV19 and TRBJ1-1; D gene ambiguous. Deletions cut 6 bases from V and 1 base from J, with 24 bases between. The CDR3 consists of 18 residues. The V gene's germline CDR1 is LNHDA and CDR2 SQIVND (reference sequence). Written as DNA, the CDR3 is TGTGCCAGTAGCCAAACCACCACGGCGGGGTTTTGGAACACTGAAGCTTTCTTT. It encodes CASSQTTTAGFWNTEAFF.

The genes are TRBV4-3 and TRBJ1-1; 8 bases map to TRBD1. The J segment lost 3 bases and the V segment lost 3 bases, leaving 6 bases of the junction unmatched. The germline V gene has CDR1 LGHNA and CDR2 YSLEER. The CDR3 contains 15 residues. CDR3 sequence reads: CASSQNRGGDTEAFF. The CDR3, as DNA: TGCGCCAGCAGCCAGAACAGGGGGGGCGACACTGAAGCTTTCTTT.

The V gene is TRBV7-2, the J gene TRBJ2-1, with 10 bases aligning to TRBD2. J lost 15 bases, V lost 6 bases, and 11 bases had no gene match. Germline CDR1 reads SGHTA; CDR2 reads FQGNSA. This CDR3 has 13 residues. The chain's CDR3 is CASRQLASGSLFF. Written as DNA, the CDR3 is TGTGCCAGCAGGCAACTGGCTAGCGGGAGTCTGTTCTTC. Combining the CDR3 with reference TRBV7-2 and TRBJ2-1 gives the whole variable domain GAGVSQSPSNKVTEKGKDVELRCDPISGHTALYWYRQSLGQGLEFLIYFQGNSAPDKSGLPSDRFSAERTGGSVSTLTIQRTQQEDSAVYLCASRQLASGSLFFGPGTRLTVL.

This chain connects TRBV28 to TRBJ1-2; TRBD1 is a possible D gene (5 bases). Germline CDR1 is MDHEN and CDR2 is SYDVKM. This CDR3 contains 13 residues. CDR3: CASRLGRRYGYTF. The CDR3 bases are TGTGCAAGCCGTCTGGGGCGCCGGTATGGCTACACCTTC.

The V and J genes are TRBV6-6 and TRBJ1-4; possibly TRBD1 for D (6 bases). The V end lost 6 bases, the J end lost 1 base, and 9 bases lay between the germline ends. This CDR3 has 14 amino acids. Looked up from germline, CDR1 is MNHNY and CDR2 is SVGAGI (reference sequence). The CDR3 sequence is CASRPQGTNEKLFF. CDR3 coding DNA: TGTGCCAGCAGGCCACAGGGAACTAATGAAAAACTGTTTTTT.

This chain joins TRBV6-1 and TRBJ2-1, with 11 bases fitting TRBD2. The CDR3 is made up of 16 amino acids. Germline CDR1 reads MNHNS; CDR2 reads SASEGT. The ends lost 3 bases at V and 4 bases at J; junction bases unmatched: 5. The CDR3, as DNA: TGTGCCAGCAGTGATCCCCGACTAGCGGGGTACAATGAGCAGTTCTTC. This translates into CASSDPRLAGYNEQFF.